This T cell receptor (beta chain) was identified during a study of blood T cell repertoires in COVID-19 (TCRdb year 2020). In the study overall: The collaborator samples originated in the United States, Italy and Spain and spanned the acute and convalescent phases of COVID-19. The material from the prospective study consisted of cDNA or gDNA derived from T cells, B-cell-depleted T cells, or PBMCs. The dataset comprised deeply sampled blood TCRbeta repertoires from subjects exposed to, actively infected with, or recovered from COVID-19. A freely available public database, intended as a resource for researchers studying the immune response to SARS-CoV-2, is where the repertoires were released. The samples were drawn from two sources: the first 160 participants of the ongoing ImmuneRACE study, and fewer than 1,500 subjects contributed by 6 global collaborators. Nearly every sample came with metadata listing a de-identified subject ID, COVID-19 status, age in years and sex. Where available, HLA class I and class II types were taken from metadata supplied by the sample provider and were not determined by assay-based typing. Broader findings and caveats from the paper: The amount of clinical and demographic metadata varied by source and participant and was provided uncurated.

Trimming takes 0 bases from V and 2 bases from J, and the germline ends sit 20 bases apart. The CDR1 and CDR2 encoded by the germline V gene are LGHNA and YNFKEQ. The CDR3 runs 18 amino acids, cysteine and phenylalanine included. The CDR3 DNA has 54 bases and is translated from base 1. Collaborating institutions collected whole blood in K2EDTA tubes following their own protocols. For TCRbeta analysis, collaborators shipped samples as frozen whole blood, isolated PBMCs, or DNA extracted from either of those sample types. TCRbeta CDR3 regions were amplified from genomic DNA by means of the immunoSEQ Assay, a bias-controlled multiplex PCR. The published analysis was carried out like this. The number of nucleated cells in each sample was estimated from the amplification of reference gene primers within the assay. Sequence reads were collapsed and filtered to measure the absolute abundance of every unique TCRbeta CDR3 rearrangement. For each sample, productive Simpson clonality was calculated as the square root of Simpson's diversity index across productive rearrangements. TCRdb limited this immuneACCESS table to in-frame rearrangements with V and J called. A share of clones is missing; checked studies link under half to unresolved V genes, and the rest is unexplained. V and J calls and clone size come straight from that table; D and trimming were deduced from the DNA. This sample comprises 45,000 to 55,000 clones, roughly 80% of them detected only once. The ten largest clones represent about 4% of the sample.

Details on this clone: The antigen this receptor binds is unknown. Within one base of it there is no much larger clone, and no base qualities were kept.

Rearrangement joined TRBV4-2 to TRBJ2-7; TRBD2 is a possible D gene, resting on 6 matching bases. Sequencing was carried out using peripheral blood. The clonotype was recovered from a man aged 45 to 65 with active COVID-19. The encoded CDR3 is CASSQDGDLPGGPYEQYF. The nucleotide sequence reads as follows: TGTGCCAGCAGCCAAGATGGGGATCTCCCCGGGGGACCCTACGAGCAGTACTTC.